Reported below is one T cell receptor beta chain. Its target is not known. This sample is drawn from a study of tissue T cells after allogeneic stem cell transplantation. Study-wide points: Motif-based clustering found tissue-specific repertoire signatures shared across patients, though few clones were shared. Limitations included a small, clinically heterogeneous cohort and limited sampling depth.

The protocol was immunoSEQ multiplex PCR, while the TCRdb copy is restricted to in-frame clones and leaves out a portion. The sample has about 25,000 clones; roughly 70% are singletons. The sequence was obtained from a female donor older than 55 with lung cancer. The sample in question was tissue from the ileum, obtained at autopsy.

The CDR3 bases are TGTGCCAGCAGCTCTTCTAGCGGCCGAACCTACGAGCAGTACTTC. It codes for CASSSSSGRTYEQYF. The chain uses TRBV5-4 and TRBJ2-7; 7 nucleotides match TRBD2. CDR1 and CDR2 from the germline V gene are SGHNT and YYREEE (reference sequence). Losses at the gene ends were 3 bases for V and 2 bases for J; bases not matched to a gene: 8. The CDR3 is made up of 15 amino acids. Supplemented by reference TRBV5-4 and TRBJ2-7, the full variable domain reads ETGVTQSPTHLIKTRGQQVTLRCSSQSGHNTVSWYQQALGQGPQFIFQYYREEENGRGNFPPRFSGLQFPNYSSELNVNALELDDSALYLCASSSSSGRTYEQYFGPGTRLTVT.